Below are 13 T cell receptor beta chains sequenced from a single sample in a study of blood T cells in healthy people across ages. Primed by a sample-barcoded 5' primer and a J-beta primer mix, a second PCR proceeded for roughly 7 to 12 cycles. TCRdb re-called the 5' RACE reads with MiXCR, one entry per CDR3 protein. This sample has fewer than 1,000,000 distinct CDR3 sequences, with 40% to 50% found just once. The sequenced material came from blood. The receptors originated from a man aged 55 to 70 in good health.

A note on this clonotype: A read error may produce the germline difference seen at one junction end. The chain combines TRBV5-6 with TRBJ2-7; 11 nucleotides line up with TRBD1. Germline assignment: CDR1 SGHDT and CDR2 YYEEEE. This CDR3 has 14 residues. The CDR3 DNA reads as TGTGTCAGCAGCATAGGACAGGGGGCATACGAGCAGTACTTC. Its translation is CVSSIGQGAYEQYF.

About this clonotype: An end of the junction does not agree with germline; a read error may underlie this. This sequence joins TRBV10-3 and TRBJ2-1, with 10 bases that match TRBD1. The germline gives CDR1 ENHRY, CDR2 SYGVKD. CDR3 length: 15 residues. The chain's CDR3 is CAIGESRDRGNEQFF. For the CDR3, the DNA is TGTGCCATCGGTGAGTCGAGGGACAGGGGCAATGAGCAGTTCTTC.

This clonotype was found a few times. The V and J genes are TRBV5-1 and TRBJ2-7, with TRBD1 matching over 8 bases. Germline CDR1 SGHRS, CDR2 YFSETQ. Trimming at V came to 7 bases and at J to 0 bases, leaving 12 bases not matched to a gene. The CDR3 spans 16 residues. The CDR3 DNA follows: TGCGCCAGCGGCGATAAGACAGGGGTCGACTCCTACGAGCAGTACTTC. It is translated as CASGDKTGVDSYEQYF. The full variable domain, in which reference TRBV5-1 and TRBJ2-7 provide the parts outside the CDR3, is KAGVTQTPRYLIKTRGQQVTLSCSPISGHRSVSWYQQTPGQGLQFLFEYFSETQRNKGNFPGRFSGRQFSNSRSEMNVSTLELGDSALYLCASGDKTGVDSYEQYFGPGTRLTVT.

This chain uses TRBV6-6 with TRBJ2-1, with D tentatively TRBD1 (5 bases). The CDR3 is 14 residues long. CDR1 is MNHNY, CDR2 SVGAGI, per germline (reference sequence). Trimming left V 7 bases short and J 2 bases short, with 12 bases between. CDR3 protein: CASIQGSPYNEQFF. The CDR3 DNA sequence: TGTGCCAGCATCCAGGGATCTCCCTACAATGAGCAGTTCTTC.

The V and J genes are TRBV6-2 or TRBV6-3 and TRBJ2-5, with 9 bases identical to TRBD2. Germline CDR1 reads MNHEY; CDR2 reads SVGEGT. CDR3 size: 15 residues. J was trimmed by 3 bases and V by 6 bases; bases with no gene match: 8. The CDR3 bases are TGTGCCAGCAGCCTAAGCGGGGGGCTTAAAGAGACCCAGTACTTC. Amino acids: CASSLSGGLKETQYF.

CDR3 loop: CAGEGGANYNEQYF. The CDR3 DNA sequence: TGTGCCGGAGAGGGGGGGGCGAATTACAATGAGCAGTACTTC. The chain couples TRBV7-9 to TRBJ2-5, with D perhaps TRBD2 (7 bases). In germline, CDR1 is SEHNR, CDR2 FQNEAQ (reference sequence). This CDR3 is built from 14 residues. Trimming took 11 bases from V and 11 from J, leaving 27 bases between them.

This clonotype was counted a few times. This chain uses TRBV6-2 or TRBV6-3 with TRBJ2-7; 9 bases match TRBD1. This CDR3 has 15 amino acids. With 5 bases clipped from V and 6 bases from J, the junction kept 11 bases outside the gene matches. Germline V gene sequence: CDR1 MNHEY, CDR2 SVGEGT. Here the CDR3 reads CASSPTGQGKIEQYF. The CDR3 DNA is TGTGCCAGCAGTCCCACCGGACAGGGGAAGATCGAGCAGTACTTC.

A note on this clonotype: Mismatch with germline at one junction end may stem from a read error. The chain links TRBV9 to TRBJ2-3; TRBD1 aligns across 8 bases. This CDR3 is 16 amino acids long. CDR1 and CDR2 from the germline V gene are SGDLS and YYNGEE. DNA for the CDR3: TGTGCCAGCAGCGCCCACGACAGGGGAGGCACAGATGCGCAGTATTTT. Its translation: CASSAHDRGGTDAQYF.

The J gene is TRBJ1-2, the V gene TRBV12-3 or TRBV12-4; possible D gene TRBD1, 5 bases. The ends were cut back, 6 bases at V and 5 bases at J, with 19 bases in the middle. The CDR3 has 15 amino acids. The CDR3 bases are TGTGCCAGCAGGCCAGGTCGGGGGGGGGAGTATGGCTACACCTTC. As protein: CASRPGRGGEYGYTF.

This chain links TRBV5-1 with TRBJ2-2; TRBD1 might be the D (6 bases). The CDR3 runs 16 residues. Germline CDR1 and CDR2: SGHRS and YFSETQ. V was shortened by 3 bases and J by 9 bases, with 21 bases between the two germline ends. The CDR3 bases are TGCGCCAGCAGCTCCAGGGGTGAGGGCCCGTCGAGGGAGCTGTTTTTT. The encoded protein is CASSSRGEGPSRELFF.

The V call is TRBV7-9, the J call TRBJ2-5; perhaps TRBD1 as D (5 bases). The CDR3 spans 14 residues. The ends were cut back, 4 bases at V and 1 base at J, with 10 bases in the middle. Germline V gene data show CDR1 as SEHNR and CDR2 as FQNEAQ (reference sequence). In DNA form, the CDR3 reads TGTGCCAGCAGCTCCTCGGACATCCAAGAGACCCAGTACTTC. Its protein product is CASSSSDIQETQYF.

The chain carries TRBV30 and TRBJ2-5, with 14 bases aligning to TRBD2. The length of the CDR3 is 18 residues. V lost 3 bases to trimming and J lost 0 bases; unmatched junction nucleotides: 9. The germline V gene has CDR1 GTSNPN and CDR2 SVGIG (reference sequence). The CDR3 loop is CAWSGGTSGGRHQETQYF. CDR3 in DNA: TGTGCCTGGAGCGGTGGGACTAGCGGGGGCCGTCACCAAGAGACCCAGTACTTC.

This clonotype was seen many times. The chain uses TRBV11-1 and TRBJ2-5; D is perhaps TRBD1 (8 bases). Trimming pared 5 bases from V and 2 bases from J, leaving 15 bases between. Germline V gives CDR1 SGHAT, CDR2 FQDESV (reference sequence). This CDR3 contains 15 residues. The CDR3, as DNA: TGTGCCAGCAGCGCAAACAGGGGGGGGCAAGAGACCCAGTACTTC. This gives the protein CASSANRGGQETQYF.